A selection of T cell receptor beta chains follows, all from one sample in a study of T cell responses to AZD1222 COVID-19 vaccine. Repertoires were generated with immunoSEQ multiplex PCR, while TCRdb's copy carries only in-frame clones and drops some. This sample has approximately 130,000 clones, with 80% to 90% found just once. This specimen was peripheral blood, taken on day 0 of MenACWY control vaccination. The receptor source for this set is an adult in good health. Each CDR3 is given with its conserved first and last residue. D genes are given only for firm matches. Rows give clone size only sometimes, using once, few, many, or a class for an expanded clone.

d_gene	abundance	v_gene	j_gene	CDR3aa	CDR3nt
TRBD2	-	TRBV6-4	TRBJ2-3	CASSVGAGSTDTQYF	TGTGCCAGCAGTGTTGGAGCGGGGAGCACAGATACGCAGTATTTT
TRBD1	-	TRBV6-6	TRBJ1-2	CASSRRPFGTGLGGNYGYTF	TGTGCCAGCAGCCGTCGCCCGTTCGGGACAGGTTTGGGGGGAAACTATGGCTACACCTTC
-	few	TRBV29-1	TRBJ1-1	CSVDEQNTEAFF	TGCAGCGTTGACGAGCAGAACACTGAAGCTTTCTTT
TRBD2	-	TRBV11-3	TRBJ2-2	CASSLAGGRTGELFF	TGTGCCAGCAGCCTAGCGGGAGGCCGTACCGGGGAGCTGTTTTTT
-	-	TRBV4-1	TRBJ1-2	CASSQAGLEGYGYTF	TGCGCCAGCAGCCAAGCAGGCCTCGAGGGCTATGGCTACACCTTC
-	few	TRBV6-4	TRBJ2-7	CASSDSGQYF	TGTGCCAGCAGTGACTCCGGGCAGTACTTC
-	-	TRBV30	TRBJ1-1	CAWSPKGGRLGTEAFF	TGTGCCTGGAGTCCCAAAGGAGGACGGCTGGGCACTGAAGCTTTCTTT
-	-	TRBV6-5	TRBJ1-1	CASSTWGTEAFF	TGTGCCAGCAGTACATGGGGAACTGAAGCTTTCTTT
-	-	TRBV6-5	TRBJ1-6	CASSYSTGSPLHF	TGTGCCAGCAGTTACTCGACTGGGTCACCCCTCCACTTT
-	-	TRBV3-1/TRBV3-2	TRBJ2-5	CASSQMGGGLETQYF	TGTGCCAGCAGCCAGATGGGGGGCGGATTGGAGACCCAGTACTTC
TRBD1	once	TRBV28	TRBJ1-1	CASRSPDNRGTEAFF	TGTGCCAGCAGATCCCCCGACAACAGGGGCACTGAAGCTTTCTTT
-	-	TRBV6-5	TRBJ1-5	CASSYGRGGNQPQHF	TGTGCCAGCAGTTACGGACGGGGTGGCAATCAGCCCCAGCATTTT
-	-	TRBV11-2	TRBJ2-1	CASSLDTPSNEQFF	TGTGCCAGCAGCTTAGATACCCCGAGCAATGAGCAGTTCTTC
TRBD1	-	TRBV27	TRBJ1-2	CASSLGTGGGYTF	TGTGCCAGCAGTTTAGGGACAGGGGGCGGCTACACCTTC
TRBD2	-	TRBV2	TRBJ2-7	CASSEAALAEPSYEQYF	TGTGCCAGCAGTGAAGCGGCACTAGCGGAACCTTCCTACGAGCAGTACTTC
-	-	TRBV5-1	TRBJ2-7	CASSSLTYEQYF	TGCGCCAGCAGCTCTTTAACCTACGAGCAGTACTTC
-	-	TRBV12-3/TRBV12-4	TRBJ2-1	CASSLGPDNEQFF	TGTGCCAGCAGTTTGGGACCGGACAATGAGCAGTTCTTC
-	-	TRBV10-1	TRBJ1-1	CASSPREDTEAFF	TGCGCCAGCAGTCCCAGGGAGGACACTGAAGCTTTCTTT
TRBD2	-	TRBV7-9	TRBJ2-3	CASSPPTSGSADTQYF	TGTGCCAGCAGCCCTCCGACTAGCGGGAGCGCAGATACGCAGTATTTT
TRBD1	-	TRBV5-1	TRBJ2-1	CASSPGQNNEQFF	TGCGCCAGCAGCCCGGGACAGAACAATGAGCAGTTCTTC
-	few	TRBV7-2	TRBJ1-2	CASSLATIGAGYGYTF	TGTGCCAGCAGCTTAGCAACAATCGGCGCAGGATATGGCTACACCTTC
-	-	TRBV7-6	TRBJ2-7	CASSFTRTGTYEQYF	TGTGCCAGCAGTTTTACCCGGACTGGAACCTACGAGCAGTACTTC
-	-	TRBV5-4	TRBJ2-1	CASSAPRDGHNEQFF	TGTGCCAGCAGCGCCCCCCGGGACGGTCACAATGAGCAGTTCTTC
-	-	TRBV2	TRBJ1-6	CASSQTRNSPLHF	TGTGCCAGCAGCCAGACACGCAATTCACCCCTCCACTTT
-	-	TRBV6-5	TRBJ1-1	CASSYSYRMNTEAFF	TGTGCCAGCAGTTACTCATACAGAATGAACACTGAAGCTTTCTTT
TRBD1	-	TRBV23-1	TRBJ2-2	CASSPAPRTGASNTGELFF	TGCGCCAGCAGTCCAGCCCCCCGGACAGGCGCTTCGAACACCGGGGAGCTGTTTTTT
-	-	TRBV7-2	TRBJ1-2	CASSPGAPLGGYGYTF	TGTGCCAGCAGCCCGGGAGCACCTCTAGGGGGTTATGGCTACACCTTC
TRBD1	-	TRBV18	TRBJ1-1	CASASGQGKTEAFF	TGTGCCAGCGCGAGCGGACAGGGGAAGACTGAAGCTTTCTTT
TRBD1	-	TRBV19	TRBJ2-2	CASTPDRGGRELFF	TGTGCCAGTACCCCCGACAGGGGCGGGAGGGAGCTGTTTTTT
TRBD1	-	TRBV5-6	TRBJ1-2	CASSAGTGHGYTF	TGTGCCAGCAGCGCCGGGACAGGGCATGGCTACACCTTC
TRBD1	once	TRBV5-4	TRBJ2-3	CASGGTGPWGDTQYF	TGTGCCAGCGGGGGGACAGGGCCCTGGGGGGATACGCAGTATTTT
-	-	TRBV5-1	TRBJ2-1	CASSFIGSSYNEQFF	TGCGCCAGCAGCTTCATCGGGAGCTCCTACAATGAGCAGTTCTTC
-	-	TRBV3-1/TRBV3-2	TRBJ1-3	CASSQGVSGNTIYF	TGTGCCAGCAGCCAAGGCGTCTCTGGAAACACCATATATTTT
-	-	TRBV7-2	TRBJ2-1	CASSPLWDMLYNEQFF	TGTGCCAGCAGCCCCTTGTGGGACATGCTCTACAATGAGCAGTTCTTC
-	-	TRBV4-1	TRBJ1-5	CASSQAGINQPQHF	TGCGCCAGCAGCCAAGCAGGCATCAATCAGCCCCAGCATTTT
TRBD2	-	TRBV7-7	TRBJ2-5	CASSNRGLDEETQYF	TGTGCCAGCAGCAACAGAGGACTAGATGAAGAGACCCAGTACTTC
TRBD2	-	TRBV7-2	TRBJ2-2	CASSAHSGRKTGELFF	TGTGCCAGCAGCGCCCATAGCGGGAGAAAGACCGGGGAGCTGTTTTTT
-	-	TRBV3-1/TRBV3-2	TRBJ1-1	CASSQEPGRTNTEAFF	TGTGCCAGCAGCCAAGAACCGGGCAGAACGAACACTGAAGCTTTCTTT
-	-	TRBV2	TRBJ1-6	CASSGVGMVNSPLHF	TGTGCCAGCAGTGGGGTTGGCATGGTTAATTCACCCCTCCACTTT
-	once	TRBV3-1/TRBV3-2	TRBJ2-7	CASSQGGSQYF	TGTGCCAGCAGCCAAGGGGGGTCGCAGTACTTC
TRBD1	-	TRBV30	TRBJ1-5	CAWGGTGGNQPQHF	TGTGCCTGGGGCGGGACAGGGGGCAATCAGCCCCAGCATTTT
-	-	TRBV5-1	TRBJ1-4	CASSFYNNEKLFF	TGCGCCAGCAGCTTTTACAATAATGAAAAACTGTTTTTT
-	few	TRBV12-3/TRBV12-4	TRBJ1-4	CASRLSTNEKLFF	TGTGCCAGCCGTCTGTCAACTAATGAAAAACTGTTTTTT
TRBD1	-	TRBV9	TRBJ1-2	CASSVADRGGGYTF	TGTGCCAGCAGCGTAGCGGACAGGGGCGGTGGCTACACCTTC
-	-	TRBV11-3	TRBJ2-5	CASRPQGTQYF	TGTGCCAGTCGCCCTCAAGGGACCCAGTACTTC
-	-	TRBV5-8	TRBJ2-1	CASSFEGQGNEQFF	TGTGCCAGCAGCTTTGAGGGGCAGGGGAATGAGCAGTTCTTC
-	-	TRBV5-1	TRBJ2-1	CASSLGLRTTGDEQFF	TGCGCCAGCAGCTTGGGTCTGAGGACTACGGGCGATGAGCAGTTCTTC
TRBD2	-	TRBV19	TRBJ2-5	CASSIEGTRQETQYF	TGTGCCAGTAGTATAGAAGGGACTAGACAAGAGACCCAGTACTTC